The clone carrying this T cell receptor (beta chain) was seen a few times. This entry comes from a study of T-cell reconstitution after alpha-beta-depleted transplantation in children. Library preparation (for TCRbeta) was performed with unique molecular identifiers. Using its own MiXCR run on the PCR reads, TCRdb lists one record per CDR3 protein. The sample lists hundreds of thousands of distinct CDR3 sequences; 13% were seen once. The CDR3 is 14 amino acids. Deletions cut 4 bases from V and 5 bases from J, with 14 bases between. From germline, CDR1 is MDHEN and CDR2 SYDVKM. This TCR derives from a male patient between 5 and 17 years old who had a stem cell transplant for acute myeloid leukemia, so the T cells may come from the graft donor. The chain couples TRBV28 to TRBJ2-5, with no clear D. The material sequenced was PBMCs, mostly from graft donor cells, taken 360 days after TCRalphabeta/CD19-depleted stem cell transplant. The CDR3 nucleotides are TGTGCCAGCAGTTACCGAGGTACAAGGGAGACCCAGTACTTC. Encoded protein: CASSYRGTRETQYF.